The 4 T cell receptor beta chains listed next were all sequenced from one sample in a study of blood T cell repertoires in COVID-19. Assay used: immunoSEQ multiplex PCR; TCRdb lists only in-frame clones, some missing. This sample yields about 370,000 clones, of which more than 80% are seen a single time; 0.95% to 1.1% belongs to the top ten. Sequencing was carried out using PBMCs or T cells enriched from blood (not recorded which). The receptors here all came from a man younger than 35 who had recovered from COVID-19.

This CDR3 is CASSSGGGAAGNTIYF. CDR3 coding DNA: TGCGCCAGCAGCTCGGGAGGGGGCGCGGCTGGAAACACCATATATTTT. V usage is TRBV5-1 and J usage is TRBJ1-3; 7 bases are shared with TRBD1. The ends lost 3 bases at V and 2 bases at J; junction bases unmatched: 8. Germline CDR1 is SGHRS and CDR2 is YFSETQ. CDR3 length equals 16 residues.

The genes are TRBV27 and TRBJ1-5; D is possibly TRBD1 (5 bases). V shed 4 bases and J shed 7 bases, with 14 bases lying between them. Germline lookup yields CDR1 MNHEY and CDR2 SMNVEV (reference sequence). The CDR3 is 14 residues long. The DNA for the CDR3 is TGTGCCAGCAGTTCCCGGGACTTAGGACAGCCCCAGCATTTT. As protein: CASSSRDLGQPQHF.

The table lists this clone with a few counts. The rearrangement joins TRBV19 to TRBJ2-1; 16 bases agree with TRBD2. The CDR3 spans 18 residues. From germline, CDR1 is LNHDA and CDR2 SQIVND (reference sequence). V shed 1 base and J 4 bases; nucleotides not matched to a gene: 4. In DNA form, the CDR3 reads TGTGCCAGTAGTATAGTCGGGACTAGCGGGGGGGCTTACAATGAGCAGTTCTTC. Translated: CASSIVGTSGGAYNEQFF. Filled out from reference TRBV19 and TRBJ2-1, the complete variable domain reads DGGITQSPKYLFRKEGQNVTLSCEQNLNHDAMYWYRQDPGQGLRLIYYSQIVNDFQKGDIAEGYSVSREKKESFPLTVTSAQKNPTAFYLCASSIVGTSGGAYNEQFFGPGTRLTVL.

CDR3 sequence: CSAQFPDRGGGYTF. Written as DNA, the CDR3 is TGCAGCGCCCAATTCCCAGACAGGGGGGGCGGCTACACCTTC. The rearrangement joins TRBV29-1 to TRBJ1-2; 9 nucleotides agree with TRBD1. Per germline, CDR1 SQVTM and CDR2 ANQGSEA. V gave up 7 bases and J gave up 8 bases; unmatched junction bases: 14. This CDR3 is built from 14 residues.